A selection of T cell receptor beta chains follows, all from one sample in a study of patients and donors after allogeneic stem cell transplantation. TCRdb used MiXCR to reprocess the RT-PCR reads, holding one entry per CDR3 protein. Among about a million distinct CDR3 sequences listed, more than 15% were seen once. The sample taken for sequencing was blood, either unsorted or a sorted T cell fraction (not recorded which). The receptors were sampled from a human donor who was either an allogeneic HSCT recipient or a stem cell or donor lymphocyte infusion donor (not recorded which). It is not recorded whose cells these are; they may come from a transplant donor. Each CDR3 is given with its conserved first and last residue. A D gene is named only where the DNA matches it firmly. Expanded clones get a size class; other rows say once, few or many, or leave the size out.

>.|TRBV29-1|TRBJ2-1|.
TGCAGCGTTGGCCAAACCCTAACGGGGAATGAGCAGTTCTTC
CSVGQTLTGNEQFF
>.|TRBV9|TRBJ2-4|.
TGTGCCAGCAGCCCCCCAGGGGCTGGGGTCAAAAACATTCAGTACTTC
CASSPPGAGVKNIQYF
>few|TRBV5-6|TRBJ1-1|.
TGTGCCAGCAGCTGGAGGGAGGTGAACACTGAAGCTTTCTTT
CASSWREVNTEAFF
>.|TRBV5-1|TRBJ1-2|TRBD1
TGCGCCAGCAGCTTACAGGGGGATATTAACTATGGCTACACCTTC
CASSLQGDINYGYTF
>.|TRBV30|TRBJ2-3|.
TGTGCCTGGACCGGAAGGAAGGATACGCAGTATTTT
CAWTGRKDTQYF
>few|TRBV7-8|TRBJ2-2|TRBD2
TGTGCCAGCAGCTTAAGACTAGCGGGAGGCGGGAACACCGGGGAGCTGTTTTTT
CASSLRLAGGGNTGELFF
>many|TRBV27|TRBJ2-5|.
TGTGCCAGCAGTTTATCGAGACAAGAGACCCAGTACTTC
CASSLSRQETQYF
>.|TRBV29-1|TRBJ1-1|.
TGCAGCGTTAGCCAGCACACTGAAGCTTTCTTT
CSVSQHTEAFF
>.|TRBV9|TRBJ2-7|.
TGTGCCAGCAGCGTAGAGGGGGTCACCGGGACTGGATTTTACGAGCAGTACTTC
CASSVEGVTGTGFYEQYF
>many|TRBV6-5|TRBJ1-2|.
TGTGCCAGCAGTTACTCGTCCTTTAACTATGGCTACACCTTC
CASSYSSFNYGYTF
>few|TRBV20-1|TRBJ2-5|.
TGCAGTGCTAGAGAAGATCTAGGTATCGAAGAGACCCAGTACTTC
CSAREDLGIEETQYF
>once|TRBV3-1|TRBJ2-1|.
TGTGCCAGCAGCCAAGTTAGACCCCCCAACGGGTACAGTGAGCAGTTCTTC
CASSQVRPPNGYSEQFF
>few|TRBV20-1|TRBJ2-7|TRBD2
TGCAGTGCTAGCCCCCTGGCGGGAGGGTCCGAGCAGTACTTC
CSASPLAGGSEQYF
>once|TRBV7-7|TRBJ2-3|.
TGTGCTAGCAGCTTATCACAGGTGGCAGATACGCAGTATTTT
CASSLSQVADTQYF
>.|TRBV24-1|TRBJ2-5|.
TGTGCCACCAGTGACCCCTCTGAGTGGGAGACCCAGTACTTC
CATSDPSEWETQYF
>.|TRBV7-9|TRBJ1-6|TRBD1
TGTGCCAGCAGCTTCACAGTCGACAGGGGTGGTTCACCCCTCCACTTT
CASSFTVDRGGSPLHF
>few|TRBV4-2|TRBJ1-2|.
TGTGCCAGCAGCCAAGATTGGAATACTGGGGGCTACACCTTC
CASSQDWNTGGYTF
>few|TRBV20-1|TRBJ2-2|.
TGCAGTGCTAGAGATCTTCGATTGAACACCGGGGAGCTGTTTTTT
CSARDLRLNTGELFF
>few|TRBV9|TRBJ2-1|TRBD2
TGTGCCAGCAGCGTAGGGGCTAGCGGGAGGGCCCTGGAGCAGTTCTTC
CASSVGASGRALEQFF
>few|TRBV7-6|TRBJ2-3|.
TGTGCCAGCAGCTCAATAGACCCAGATACGCAGTATTTT
CASSSIDPDTQYF
>few|TRBV7-9|TRBJ1-1|.
TGTGCCAGCAGCTTAGGGGGCGGAGCGGGGCTGGGAGCTTTCTTT
CASSLGGGAGLGAFF
>.|TRBV9|TRBJ2-2|TRBD2
TGTGCCAGCAGCGTAGAAGCGGGAGGGCACACCGGGGAGCTGTTTTTT
CASSVEAGGHTGELFF
>.|TRBV13|TRBJ1-3|TRBD1
TGTGCCAGCAGCTTAACAGGGGCGAATGGAAACACCATATATTTT
CASSLTGANGNTIYF